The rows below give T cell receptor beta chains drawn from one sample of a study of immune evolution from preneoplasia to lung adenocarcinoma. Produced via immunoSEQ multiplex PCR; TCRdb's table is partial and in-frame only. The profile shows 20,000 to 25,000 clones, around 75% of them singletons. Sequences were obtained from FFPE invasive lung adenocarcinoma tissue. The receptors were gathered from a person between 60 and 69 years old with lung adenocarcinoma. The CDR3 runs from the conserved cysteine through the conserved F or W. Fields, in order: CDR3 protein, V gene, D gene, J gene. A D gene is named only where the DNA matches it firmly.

CDR3aa: CASSSGQGPYNEQFF; v_gene: TRBV7-9; d_gene: TRBD1; j_gene: TRBJ2-1
CDR3aa: CASELSRVGLQPQHF; v_gene: TRBV7-2; d_gene: .; j_gene: TRBJ1-5
CDR3aa: CASSYLSTGGNEQFF; v_gene: TRBV2; d_gene: TRBD2; j_gene: TRBJ2-1
CDR3aa: CASSEGLAGSDTQYF; v_gene: TRBV6-1; d_gene: TRBD2; j_gene: TRBJ2-3
CDR3aa: CASSRRQGGIDEQFF; v_gene: TRBV11-2; d_gene: TRBD1; j_gene: TRBJ2-1
CDR3aa: CASSVDGGAGELFF; v_gene: TRBV5-1; d_gene: .; j_gene: TRBJ2-2
CDR3aa: CASSSEPGVTEAFF; v_gene: TRBV5-1; d_gene: .; j_gene: TRBJ1-1
CDR3aa: CASSQEGETNEKLFF; v_gene: TRBV4-1; d_gene: .; j_gene: TRBJ1-4
CDR3aa: CASSFWAGEGNEQFF; v_gene: TRBV7-2; d_gene: .; j_gene: TRBJ2-1
CDR3aa: CASGPPGHPYEQYF; v_gene: TRBV12-5; d_gene: .; j_gene: TRBJ2-7
CDR3aa: CASSLEAGRLFSGNTIYF; v_gene: TRBV11-2; d_gene: .; j_gene: TRBJ1-3
CDR3aa: CASSITGGGLAGELFF; v_gene: TRBV5-4; d_gene: TRBD1; j_gene: TRBJ2-2
CDR3aa: CASTYMTGINF; v_gene: TRBV28; d_gene: TRBD1; j_gene: TRBJ1-2
CDR3aa: CASSLSPGGSSYNEQFF; v_gene: TRBV4-2; d_gene: .; j_gene: TRBJ2-1
CDR3aa: CAGHAGGETQYF; v_gene: TRBV30; d_gene: TRBD2; j_gene: TRBJ2-5
CDR3aa: CASSFYYGYTF; v_gene: TRBV28; d_gene: .; j_gene: TRBJ1-2
CDR3aa: CASSLDPHVSYEQYF; v_gene: TRBV11-2; d_gene: .; j_gene: TRBJ2-7
CDR3aa: CASSLVRDSLQHF; v_gene: TRBV7-2; d_gene: TRBD1; j_gene: TRBJ2-7
CDR3aa: CASSKPGLLRDTQYF; v_gene: TRBV21-1; d_gene: .; j_gene: TRBJ2-3
CDR3aa: CASSTTSLAEQFF; v_gene: TRBV19; d_gene: .; j_gene: TRBJ2-1
CDR3aa: CATSRAPGELSYQPQHF; v_gene: TRBV15; d_gene: .; j_gene: TRBJ1-5
CDR3aa: CASSHPGTPKPQHF; v_gene: TRBV5-5; d_gene: .; j_gene: TRBJ1-5
CDR3aa: CASSQGAREQFF; v_gene: TRBV7-3; d_gene: .; j_gene: TRBJ2-1
CDR3aa: CASSPDLGLRELFF; v_gene: TRBV18; d_gene: .; j_gene: TRBJ2-2
CDR3aa: CASSPSLLGSGELFF; v_gene: TRBV11-2; d_gene: .; j_gene: TRBJ2-2
CDR3aa: CASSLAGASGDEQFF; v_gene: TRBV5-4; d_gene: .; j_gene: TRBJ2-1
CDR3aa: CASSPTSRGRAQNEQFF; v_gene: TRBV19; d_gene: TRBD2; j_gene: TRBJ2-1
CDR3aa: CASSPSTVTSGVSYNEQFF; v_gene: TRBV28; d_gene: TRBD2; j_gene: TRBJ2-1
CDR3aa: CASSREQGPGEKLFF; v_gene: TRBV18; d_gene: TRBD1; j_gene: TRBJ1-4
CDR3aa: CASSPVQGVAGNTIYF; v_gene: TRBV11-1; d_gene: TRBD1; j_gene: TRBJ1-3
CDR3aa: CASSLGFQETQYF; v_gene: TRBV28; d_gene: .; j_gene: TRBJ2-5
CDR3aa: CASSARISYEQYF; v_gene: TRBV19; d_gene: .; j_gene: TRBJ2-7
CDR3aa: CASRSLDRGHNTGELFF; v_gene: TRBV5-4; d_gene: TRBD1; j_gene: TRBJ2-2
CDR3aa: CASSFYRNYGYTF; v_gene: TRBV7-2; d_gene: .; j_gene: TRBJ1-2
CDR3aa: CASSAGQTWNSNQPQHF; v_gene: TRBV9; d_gene: TRBD1; j_gene: TRBJ1-5
CDR3aa: CASSRGGTGGGQETQYF; v_gene: TRBV4-1; d_gene: TRBD1; j_gene: TRBJ2-5
CDR3aa: CASSERTSGVVGETQYF; v_gene: TRBV4-2; d_gene: TRBD2; j_gene: TRBJ2-5
CDR3aa: CASSLDRVGGETQYF; v_gene: TRBV11-2; d_gene: .; j_gene: TRBJ2-5
CDR3aa: CASSETGEYTEAFF; v_gene: TRBV6-1; d_gene: TRBD1; j_gene: TRBJ1-1
CDR3aa: CASSLAQGRFTEAFF; v_gene: TRBV11-3; d_gene: .; j_gene: TRBJ1-1
CDR3aa: CASSAIQGHYGYTF; v_gene: TRBV5-1; d_gene: .; j_gene: TRBJ1-2
CDR3aa: CASSSGLLQETQYF; v_gene: TRBV7-9; d_gene: .; j_gene: TRBJ2-5
CDR3aa: CACHRDQETQYF; v_gene: TRBV30; d_gene: .; j_gene: TRBJ2-5
CDR3aa: CASSFLDRIETQYF; v_gene: TRBV27; d_gene: .; j_gene: TRBJ2-5